One and the same sample provided the 28 T cell receptor beta chains below, sequenced in a study of identical twins. From the 5' RACE reads, TCRdb called clonotypes with MiXCR, one entry per CDR3 protein. The sample carries roughly 690,000 distinct CDR3 sequences, roughly 6% recorded once. The sequencing input was naive T cells sorted from blood. The origin of the receptors is a man aged 18-30 years in good health.

V gene TRBV7-9 combines with J gene TRBJ2-7; D possibly uses TRBD1 or TRBD2 (5 bases each). The CDR3 contains 13 residues. Trimming removed 3 bases from V and 4 bases from J, with 10 bases in between. The V gene's germline CDR1 is SEHNR and CDR2 FQNEAQ (reference sequence). CDR3 DNA sequence: TGTGCCAGCAGCTTGCAGGGACCATACGAGCAGTACGTC. Its protein is CASSLQGPYEQYV.

There are a few counts of this clonotype. The CDR3 sequence is CASSLASGRDTQYF. For the CDR3, the DNA is TGTGCCAGCAGCTTAGCTAGCGGGAGAGATACGCAGTATTTT. V gene TRBV11-2 combines with J gene TRBJ2-3; 10 bases align to TRBD2. CDR1 and CDR2 from the germline V gene are SGHAT and FQNNGV. This CDR3 spans 14 amino acids. J gave up 5 bases and V 1 base, and 0 bases lay outside the gene matches.

This clonotype turned up a few times. The rearrangement uses TRBV15 and TRBJ1-1; D gene uncertain. Trimming stripped 0 bases from V and 1 base from J, with 6 bases between. The CDR3 loop spans 14 amino acids. Per the germline V gene, CDR1 is LNHNV and CDR2 is YYDKDF (reference sequence). The CDR3 DNA reads TGTGCCACCAGCAGAGATCGCCAGAACACTGAAGCTTTCTTT. Translated: CATSRDRQNTEAFF.

This clonotype was found many times. The chain has TRBV9 and TRBJ2-7; a weak D match, TRBD1 (6 bases). The length of the CDR3 is 16 residues. Per germline, CDR1 SGDLS and CDR2 YYNGEE. The germline V and J ends were trimmed by 0 bases and 4 bases, with 17 bases remaining between them. The CDR3 nucleotides read TGTGCCAGCAGCGTAGGATTTGGCAGGGGCGAATACGAGCAGTACTTC. Translated, it gives CASSVGFGRGEYEQYF.

This clonotype was recorded a few times. The chain joins TRBV6-1 to TRBJ1-3, with 8 bases identical to TRBD1. Germline CDR1 and CDR2: MNHNS and SASEGT. The CDR3 consists of 14 residues. V shed 9 bases, J shed 2 bases, and the junction held 6 bases outside the gene matches. The CDR3 coding sequence is TGTGCCAGTGGGGACAGGATGGCTGGAAACACCATATATTTT. It yields the protein CASGDRMAGNTIYF.

V gene TRBV30 combines with J gene TRBJ1-4; no reliable D call. Trimming cost V 6 bases and J 7 bases, with 12 bases left between them. Germline CDR1 and CDR2: GTSNPN and SVGIG (reference sequence). The length of the CDR3 is 12 residues. The chain's CDR3 is CACERPGEKLFF. Here the CDR3 DNA reads TGTGCCTGTGAAAGGCCGGGTGAAAAACTGTTTTTT.

This clonotype was detected ten times or more. V usage is TRBV7-2 and J usage is TRBJ1-3; D call uncertain. CDR1 is SGHTA and CDR2 is FQGNSA in the germline V gene. V shed 5 bases and J shed 0 bases, with 8 bases lying between them. This CDR3 is 14 amino acids long. The DNA of the CDR3 is TGTGCCAGCAGCGCGGACGTCTCTGGAAACACCATATATTTT. This gives the protein CASSADVSGNTIYF. Filled out from reference TRBV7-2 and TRBJ1-3, the complete variable domain reads GAGVSQSPSNKVTEKGKDVELRCDPISGHTALYWYRQSLGQGLEFLIYFQGNSAPDKSGLPSDRFSAERTGGSVSTLTIQRTQQEDSAVYLCASSADVSGNTIYFGEGSWLTVV.

The chain carries TRBV6-2 or TRBV6-3 and TRBJ2-1; no clear D. Germline assignment: CDR1 MNHEY and CDR2 SVGEGT. Trimming took 5 bases from V and 4 from J, leaving 15 bases between them. The CDR3 spans 15 residues. The CDR3 protein is CASSADPIRYNEQFF. The CDR3 DNA reads as TGTGCCAGCAGTGCGGACCCGATCCGATACAATGAGCAGTTCTTC.

This clonotype was seen many times. The chain links TRBV15 to TRBJ2-2; D perhaps matches TRBD1 (5 bases). This CDR3 region has 15 residues. Trimming took 2 bases from V and 3 from J, leaving 10 bases between them. Germline CDR1 reads LNHNV; CDR2 reads YYDKDF (reference sequence). CDR3 nucleotides: TGTGCCACCAGCAGATCGCCCAGGGACACCGGGGAGCTGTTTTTT. As protein: CATSRSPRDTGELFF.

The sample holds a few counts of this clonotype. The CDR3 sequence is CASSVRTGWTEAFF. CDR3 coding DNA: TGTGCCAGCAGCGTCAGGACAGGTTGGACTGAAGCTTTCTTT. The chain joins TRBV7-8 to TRBJ1-1, with TRBD1 identical over 7 bases. Unmatched junction bases numbered 8, after V lost 5 bases and J lost 5 bases. From germline, CDR1 is SGHVS and CDR2 FQNEAQ. This CDR3 region has 14 residues.

The chain links TRBV5-1 to TRBJ2-3; 7 bases align to TRBD1. Germline V gene lookup returns CDR1 SGHRS and CDR2 YFSETQ. The ends lost 4 bases at V and 1 base at J; junction bases unmatched: 12. The CDR3 consists of 17 residues. The CDR3 DNA is TGCGCCAGCAGCCCGGACCCGACAGGGTCAGGCACAGATACGCAGTATTTT. It translates to CASSPDPTGSGTDTQYF. Complete variable domain (other parts from reference TRBV5-1 and TRBJ2-3): KAGVTQTPRYLIKTRGQQVTLSCSPISGHRSVSWYQQTPGQGLQFLFEYFSETQRNKGNFPGRFSGRQFSNSRSEMNVSTLELGDSALYLCASSPDPTGSGTDTQYFGPGTRLTVL.

This clonotype has a count of ten or more. The chain recombines TRBV20-1 with TRBJ2-1, with no clear D. Trimming pared 5 bases from V and 5 bases from J, leaving 13 bases between. The CDR3 is made up of 13 amino acids. Per germline, CDR1 DFQATT and CDR2 SNEGSKA (reference sequence). The CDR3 DNA follows: TGCAGTGCTCCCTCGACGCGGAACAATGAGCAGTTCTTC. Translating it yields CSAPSTRNNEQFF.

The chain recombines TRBV7-2 with TRBJ2-1; D possibly corresponds to TRBD2 (6 bases). Germline V gene lookup returns CDR1 SGHTA and CDR2 FQGNSA. This CDR3 region has 15 residues. V was trimmed by 5 bases and J by 8 bases, leaving 19 bases between them. CDR3 in DNA: TGTGCCAGCAGCCGAAGGGAGGTCTTACGGGATGAGCAGTTCTTC. Translated: CASSRREVLRDEQFF.

This clonotype was counted only a few times. This sequence joins TRBV5-1 and TRBJ2-7; D ambiguous. From germline, CDR1 is SGHRS and CDR2 YFSETQ. There are 14 residues in the CDR3. V lost 8 bases, J lost 4 bases, and 19 bases lay in between. The CDR3 region has the DNA TGCGCCAGTAGAAGGGCTCTTGAGCTATACGAGCAGTACTTC. Translated, it gives CASRRALELYEQYF.

DNA for the CDR3: TGTGCCAGCAGCTCCCGTCGCGCGGGAGGGCCTTCAGAGACCCAGTACTTC. Protein: CASSSRRAGGPSETQYF. The gene calls are TRBV7-2 and TRBJ2-5; TRBD2 agrees at 9 bases. The germline CDR1 and CDR2 sequences are SGHTA and FQGNSA. This CDR3 comprises 17 residues. The junction had 13 bases not matched to a gene; V was cut back by 4 bases and J by 4 bases.

This clonotype was picked up a small number of times. The chain joins TRBV11-2 to TRBJ2-2; 10 nucleotides match TRBD1. The CDR3 totals 15 residues. V dropped 5 bases and J dropped 3; count of bases not matched to a gene: 3. CDR1 SGHAT and CDR2 FQNNGV come from the germline V gene. The CDR3 nucleotides are TGTGCCAGCAGCCCCGGGACAGGGGACACCGGGGAGCTGTTTTTT. Translated: CASSPGTGDTGELFF. Supplemented by reference TRBV11-2 and TRBJ2-2, the full variable domain reads EAGVAQSPRYKIIEKRQSVAFWCNPISGHATLYWYQQILGQGPKLLIQFQNNGVVDDSQLPKDRFSAERLKGVDSTLKIQPAKLEDSAVYLCASSPGTGDTGELFFGEGSRLTVL.

This clonotype was counted a few times. The chain carries TRBV20-1 and TRBJ1-2; D remains ambiguous. CDR3 length: 14 residues. Germline CDR1 and CDR2: DFQATT and SNEGSKA (reference sequence). Between the trimmed V and J ends, which lost 3 bases and 0 bases, there was a span of 11 bases. CDR3 in DNA: TGCAGTGCTAGTTCAACAGCCGCTAACTATGGCTACACCTTC. Its protein is CSASSTAANYGYTF.

This clonotype was detected ten times or more. The CDR3 sequence is CASSFSSGKTGELFF. The CDR3 DNA reads TGTGCCAGCAGTTTCTCTAGCGGGAAAACCGGGGAGCTGTTTTTT. The rearrangement uses TRBV12-3 or TRBV12-4 and TRBJ2-2, with 9 bases lining up with TRBD2. V trimming: 3 bases; J trimming: 5 bases; junction bases outside the gene matches: 4. CDR3 length: 15 residues.

This clonotype has at least ten counts. The chain has TRBV12-3 or TRBV12-4 and TRBJ2-2, with a tentative D call TRBD1 (5 bases). This CDR3 has 13 residues. The germline V and J ends were trimmed by 4 bases and 6 bases, with 9 bases remaining between them. The CDR3 loop is CASSSIRAGELFF. The CDR3 DNA reads as TGTGCCAGCAGTTCGATCAGGGCCGGGGAGCTGTTTTTT.

The table lists this clonotype with many counts. The chain carries TRBV3-1 and TRBJ2-1; D is perhaps TRBD2 (6 bases). Germline values: CDR1 LGHDT, CDR2 YNNKEL (reference sequence). The CDR3 has 14 residues. Deletions cut 7 bases from V and 8 bases from J, with 18 bases between. CDR3 nucleotides: TGTGCCAGCACCCGAGGTCTAGCTAGCGATGAGCAGTTCTTC. It encodes CASTRGLASDEQFF.

This clonotype came up many times. The chain is built from TRBV12-3 or TRBV12-4 and TRBJ2-3; D ambiguous. V lost 6 bases, J lost 8 bases, and 15 bases lay in between. The CDR3 is 13 residues long. The CDR3 nucleotides are TGTGCCAGCAGCAAAACGACCCGAGTTACGCAGTATTTT. Translated, it gives CASSKTTRVTQYF.

This clonotype was observed a few times. The chain couples TRBV18 to TRBJ1-4; D gene uncertain. From germline, CDR1 is KGHSH and CDR2 LQKENI. Trimming cost V 1 base and J 10 bases, with 19 bases left between them. The CDR3 runs to 16 residues. The CDR3 is CASSPRRDTLRGKLFF. The CDR3 nucleotides read TGTGCCAGCTCACCACGTCGCGACACACTCCGCGGAAAACTGTTTTTT.

The CDR3 loop is CATSEPGTTGYTF. CDR3 nucleotides: TGTGCCACCAGTGAGCCGGGCACGACGGGCTACACCTTC. The chain combines TRBV24-1 with TRBJ1-2; D unclear. The CDR3 has 13 residues. Deletions cut 4 bases from V and 8 bases from J, with 13 bases between. Germline CDR1 KGHDR, CDR2 SFDVKD.

In its sample, this clonotype was seen a few times. V is TRBV6-5 and J is TRBJ2-7, with 7 bases identical to TRBD1. Trimming removed 2 bases from V and 6 bases from J; junction bases left unmatched: 4. CDR3 length equals 13 residues. The V gene's germline CDR1 is MNHEY and CDR2 SVGAGI. CDR3 nucleotide sequence: TGTGCCAGCAGTTACAGGGGGCGGCTCGAGCAGTACTTC. Amino acid sequence: CASSYRGRLEQYF.

In its sample, this clonotype was seen a few times. The chain uses TRBV20-1 and TRBJ2-7; 10 positions match TRBD2. CDR1 is DFQATT, CDR2 SNEGSKA, per germline (reference sequence). The CDR3 sequence is 13 residues long. The trim removed 2 bases at V and 6 bases at J, leaving 4 bases unmatched. The chain's CDR3 is CSARLAGVSEQYF. CDR3 in DNA: TGCAGTGCTAGACTAGCGGGAGTGAGCGAGCAGTACTTC.

The sample holds many counts of this clonotype. This chain joins TRBV3-1 and TRBJ1-1; 7 bases match TRBD1. The V and J ends lost 5 bases and 5 bases, in that order; junction bases with no gene match: 5. The length of the CDR3 is 13 residues. The V gene's germline CDR1 is LGHDT and CDR2 YNNKEL (reference sequence). The CDR3 bases are TGTGCCAGCAGCACGGGACAGTGGACTGAAGCTTTCTTT. Translating it yields CASSTGQWTEAFF.

This clonotype has only a few counts. The genes are TRBV6-1 and TRBJ1-1; 9 bases line up with TRBD1. Per germline, CDR1 MNHNS and CDR2 SASEGT. The CDR3 is made up of 14 amino acids. The V and J ends lost 7 bases and 4 bases, in that order; junction bases with no gene match: 7. In DNA form, the CDR3 reads TGTGCCAGCAAATCGGGGACAGGGACCACTGAAGCTTTCTTT. This codes for CASKSGTGTTEAFF.

This chain joins TRBV28 and TRBJ2-7; 7 bases map to TRBD2. CDR3 length: 14 amino acids. Trimming at V came to 6 bases and at J to 3 bases, leaving 8 bases not matched to a gene. Germline CDR1 and CDR2: MDHEN and SYDVKM. The CDR3 bases are TGTGCCAGCAGCCAACCCGGGGGGTTCTACGAGCAGTACTTC. Protein: CASSQPGGFYEQYF.